Listed here are 9 T cell receptor beta chains from one sample, sequenced in a study of cytomegalovirus exposure and HLA in healthy donors. PCR employed 60 Vbeta and 13 Jbeta primers. Here immunoSEQ multiplex PCR was the method, and the copy in TCRdb shows in-frame clones only, minus some. The profile shows about 98,000 clones, less than 70% of them singletons. Sequenced input: PBMCs. The receptor set was obtained from a female donor in good health and CMV-seronegative.

The rearrangement joins TRBV30 to TRBJ2-3, with D perhaps TRBD2 (6 bases). With 0 bases removed from V and 1 base from J, the gap between germline ends came to 14 bases. This CDR3 has 16 residues. From germline, CDR1 is GTSNPN and CDR2 SVGIG (reference sequence). CDR3 in amino acids: CAWSVSGGGGTDTQYF. In DNA form, the CDR3 reads TGTGCCTGGAGTGTATCTGGAGGCGGGGGCACAGATACGCAGTATTTT.

The rearrangement links TRBV5-6 to TRBJ2-7, with D maybe TRBD1 (5 bases). This CDR3 has 13 amino acids. Germline CDR1 is SGHDT and CDR2 is YYEEEE. V was shortened by 5 bases and J by 4 bases, with 13 bases between the two germline ends. CDR3 coding DNA: TGTGCCAGCAGTATTGACAGAGGATACGAGCAGTACTTC. Protein sequence: CASSIDRGYEQYF.

The genes are TRBV7-8 and TRBJ1-5, with D unresolved. V was trimmed by 3 bases and J by 0 bases, leaving 12 bases between them. Looked up from germline, CDR1 is SGHVS and CDR2 is FQNEAQ. The CDR3 length is 16 residues. The CDR3 nucleotides read TGTGCCAGCAGCTTTCTGTCTCGTATTAGCAATCAGCCCCAGCATTTT. Residues: CASSFLSRISNQPQHF.

V is TRBV11-2 and J is TRBJ2-7, with 10 bases identical to TRBD2. CDR3 size: 12 residues. The V and J ends lost 4 bases and 12 bases, in that order; junction bases with no gene match: 6. The germline V gene encodes CDR1 SGHAT and CDR2 FQNNGV. CDR3 region: CASSSLLAGVYF. The CDR3 DNA is TGTGCCAGCAGCTCCCTTCTAGCGGGGGTGTACTTC.

The chain couples TRBV11-3 to TRBJ2-5; TRBD2 agrees at 9 bases. Germline trimming cut 0 bases from V and 5 bases from J; bases unmatched to any gene: 7. The CDR3 loop spans 16 amino acids. CDR1 is SGHNT, CDR2 YENEEA, per germline. DNA for the CDR3: TGTGCCAGCAGCTTAGATAGGATAGCGGGGGATGAGACCCAGTACTTC. It is translated as CASSLDRIAGDETQYF.

The genes are TRBV28 and TRBJ1-5; D gene ambiguous. Germline CDR1 is MDHEN and CDR2 is SYDVKM. V was clipped by 7 bases and J by 0 bases, with 7 bases between them. The CDR3 is 13 residues long. The CDR3 DNA sequence: TGTGCCAGCACCTCAGATAGCAATCAGCCCCAGCATTTT. It is translated as CASTSDSNQPQHF.

The V and J genes are TRBV7-9 and TRBJ2-7; D not certain. The V gene lost 5 bases and the J gene lost 2 bases, with 16 bases spanning the gap. Germline CDR1 and CDR2: SEHNR and FQNEAQ (reference sequence). There are 15 residues in the CDR3. The DNA of the CDR3 is TGTGCCAGCAGCCCTAGGCAGTCTAAGACCTACGAGCAGTACTTC. It is translated as CASSPRQSKTYEQYF.

In this sample, this clone turned up a few times. The genes are TRBV5-6 and TRBJ1-2, with D uncertain. Trimming removed 4 bases at V and 0 bases at J, with 10 bases between. Germline loops: CDR1 SGHDT, CDR2 YYEEEE. The CDR3 runs to 14 residues. CDR3 in amino acids: CASSRIGANYGYTF. CDR3 DNA: TGTGCCAGCAGCCGTATAGGAGCTAACTATGGCTACACCTTC. The variable domain in full, with the rest retrieved from reference TRBV5-6 and TRBJ1-2, is DAGVTQSPTHLIKTRGQQVTLRCSPKSGHDTVSWYQQALGQGPQFIFQYYEEEERQRGNFPDRFSGHQFPNYSSELNVNALLLGDSALYLCASSRIGANYGYTFGSGTRLTVV.

The chain joins TRBV6-1 to TRBJ2-1; D is unclear. CDR3 length equals 15 residues. Between the trimmed V and J ends, which lost 4 bases and 1 base, there was a span of 11 bases. The V gene's germline CDR1 is MNHNS and CDR2 SASEGT. The CDR3 sequence: CASSVGAGSYNEQFF. The CDR3 region has the DNA TGTGCCAGCAGTGTCGGAGCTGGATCCTACAATGAGCAGTTCTTC.